The 11 T cell receptor beta chains below come from one sample, sequenced in a study of blood T cell repertoires in COVID-19. Profiling relied on immunoSEQ multiplex PCR, and the TCRdb table lists in-frame clones only, not all of them. Of over 150,000 clones listed, approximately 80% are singletons. The sequenced sample consisted of peripheral blood. The receptors derive from a woman aged 55-70 years with acute or convalescent COVID-19.

This chain uses TRBV21-1 with TRBJ2-3; TRBD2 is taken as the D call from the table, unchecked against the DNA. TRBV21-1 is a recognized pseudogene. CDR3 length: 18 amino acids. The CDR3 region has the DNA TGTGCCAGCAGCAAAGAAATAGCGGGGGGTCCGGACACAGATACGCAGTATTTT. Its protein product is CASSKEIAGGPDTDTQYF.

J is TRBJ1-4 and V is TRBV5-4, with D perhaps TRBD1 (6 bases). CDR3 length equals 15 residues. The germline CDR1 and CDR2 sequences are SGHNT and YYREEE (reference sequence). Trimming removed 4 bases from V and 0 bases from J, with 10 bases in between. The chain's CDR3 is CASSPQGTTNEKLFF. CDR3 in DNA: TGTGCCAGCAGCCCACAGGGTACAACTAATGAAAAACTGTTTTTT. Full variable domain (remainder filled in from reference TRBV5-4 and TRBJ1-4): ETGVTQSPTHLIKTRGQQVTLRCSSQSGHNTVSWYQQALGQGPQFIFQYYREEENGRGNFPPRFSGLQFPNYSSELNVNALELDDSALYLCASSPQGTTNEKLFFGSGTQLSVL.

V and J are TRBV6-1 and TRBJ1-1; TRBD1 aligns across 9 bases. J lost 5 bases, V lost 1 base, and 11 bases had no gene match. In germline, CDR1 is MNHNS, CDR2 SASEGT. There are 17 residues in the CDR3. The CDR3: CASSEGSADRGGTEAFF. CDR3 sequence (DNA): TGTGCCAGCAGTGAAGGTTCAGCGGACAGGGGTGGTACTGAAGCTTTCTTT.

This clone showed up just once. The J gene is TRBJ2-3, the V gene TRBV14, with 8 bases lining up with TRBD2. Germline V CDR1 and CDR2: SGHDN, FVKESK. The CDR3 has 16 amino acids. V lost 2 bases and J lost 4; bases outside the gene matches: 8. CDR3 coding DNA: TGTGCCAGCAGCCAATGGGGAAGCGGGGGCTCAGATACGCAGTATTTT. Translation gives CASSQWGSGGSDTQYF.

The V gene is TRBV29-1, the J gene TRBJ1-1; D is undetermined. Per germline, CDR1 SQVTM and CDR2 ANQGSEA. Deletions cut 3 bases from V and 1 base from J, with 12 bases between. CDR3 length: 14 residues. The CDR3: CSVEGSQPNTEAFF. The CDR3, as DNA: TGCAGCGTTGAGGGCAGCCAACCGAACACTGAAGCTTTCTTT.

This sequence joins TRBV5-5 and TRBJ2-2; 12 bases fit TRBD1. The CDR3 is 15 residues long. Trimming cost V 3 bases and J 4 bases; bases outside gene matches: 1. Per germline, CDR1 SGHKS and CDR2 YYEKEE (reference sequence). The CDR3 DNA reads as TGTGCCAGCAGCTGGGGACAGGGGGCCACCGGGGAGCTGTTTTTT. Its protein is CASSWGQGATGELFF.

This clone has only a few counts. The chain joins TRBV7-2 to TRBJ1-2, with TRBD1 identical over 7 bases. The J segment lost 4 bases and the V segment lost 4 bases, leaving 9 bases of the junction unmatched. Germline lookup yields CDR1 SGHTA and CDR2 FQGNSA. CDR3 length equals 15 residues. The CDR3 here is CASSSQTGLGYGYTF. The DNA of the CDR3 is TGTGCCAGCAGCTCACAGACAGGGTTGGGCTATGGCTACACCTTC. The full variable domain, completed using reference TRBV7-2 and TRBJ1-2, is GAGVSQSPSNKVTEKGKDVELRCDPISGHTALYWYRQSLGQGLEFLIYFQGNSAPDKSGLPSDRFSAERTGGSVSTLTIQRTQQEDSAVYLCASSSQTGLGYGYTFGSGTRLTVV.

This chain uses TRBV4-2 with TRBJ2-6; no firm D call. Germline V CDR1 and CDR2: LGHNA, YNFKEQ. V was pared by 4 bases and J by 2 bases, with 9 bases between. CDR3 length: 15 amino acids. The CDR3: CASSRAKAGANVLTF. The CDR3 bases are TGTGCCAGCAGCCGGGCTAAGGCTGGGGCCAACGTCCTGACTTTC.

The CDR3 DNA follows: TGCGCCAGCAGGGGCAACACAGGGTTTACCGGGGAGCTGTTTTTT. Translation gives CASRGNTGFTGELFF. The chain carries TRBV5-1 and TRBJ2-2; D is possibly TRBD1 (6 bases). CDR3 size: 15 residues. The germline V gene has CDR1 SGHRS and CDR2 YFSETQ. Trimming removed 5 bases at V and 5 bases at J, with 16 bases between. The whole variable domain, filled in from reference TRBV5-1 and TRBJ2-2, reads KAGVTQTPRYLIKTRGQQVTLSCSPISGHRSVSWYQQTPGQGLQFLFEYFSETQRNKGNFPGRFSGRQFSNSRSEMNVSTLELGDSALYLCASRGNTGFTGELFFGEGSRLTVL.

The chain carries TRBV5-1 and TRBJ1-1; D gene uncertain. This CDR3 is 16 amino acids long. Trimming shortened V by 0 bases and J by 0 bases, and 12 bases separated the two germline ends. Germline CDR1 and CDR2: SGHRS and YFSETQ. In DNA, the CDR3 is TGCGCCAGCAGCTTGGCGGGAGCACTAATGAACACTGAAGCTTTCTTT. Encoded protein: CASSLAGALMNTEAFF.

This clone was seen more than once but under ten times. The chain joins TRBV2 to TRBJ2-7, with D maybe TRBD1 (6 bases). The CDR3 contains 12 residues. Germline V gene sequence: CDR1 SNHLY, CDR2 FYNNEI. Trimming took 4 bases from V and 9 from J, leaving 13 bases between them. CDR3 region: CASSGAGAGQYF. The CDR3 coding sequence is TGTGCCAGCAGTGGGGCAGGGGCCGGGCAGTACTTC. The full variable domain, with the rest looked up from reference TRBV2 and TRBJ2-7, is EPEVTQTPSHQVTQMGQEVILRCVPISNHLYFYWYRQILGQKVEFLVSFYNNEISEKSEIFDDQFSVERPDGSNFTLKIRSTKLEDSAMYFCASSGAGAGQYFGPGTRLTVT.